This T cell receptor beta chain was sequenced for a study of control samples from healthy donors and cancer patients (TCRdb year 2020). V is shortened by 4 bases, J by 0 bases, and the region joining them spans 17 bases. CDR1 SGDLS and CDR2 YYNGEE are derived from the germline V gene. From the cysteine through the phenylalanine, the CDR3 covers 16 amino acids. The retained sequence is limited to the CDR3, 48 bases, with the frame set at the first base. Library prep was done by the immunoSEQ multiplex PCR assay. TCRdb re-hosts the immuneACCESS table, in-frame sequences only. Its copies lack some clones; in the studies checked, an unresolved V gene accounts for under half of them, and the cause for the rest is not known. The sample yields under 150,000 clones; about 95% were counted once. The ten largest clones represent about 4% of the sample. As to this clone: The target of this receptor is not known. One base away there is no much larger clone; base qualities are not given.

The sample consisted of blood. This clonotype originated in a man aged 25 to 40 in good health. Recombination linked TRBV9 to TRBJ2-7; TRBD1 is a weak D gene call, 5 bases matching. In nucleotide form, the sequence is TGTGCCAGCAGCCCATCCTGGGGCGGAGACTCCTACGAGCAGTACTTC. Its translation is CASSPSWGGDSYEQYF.